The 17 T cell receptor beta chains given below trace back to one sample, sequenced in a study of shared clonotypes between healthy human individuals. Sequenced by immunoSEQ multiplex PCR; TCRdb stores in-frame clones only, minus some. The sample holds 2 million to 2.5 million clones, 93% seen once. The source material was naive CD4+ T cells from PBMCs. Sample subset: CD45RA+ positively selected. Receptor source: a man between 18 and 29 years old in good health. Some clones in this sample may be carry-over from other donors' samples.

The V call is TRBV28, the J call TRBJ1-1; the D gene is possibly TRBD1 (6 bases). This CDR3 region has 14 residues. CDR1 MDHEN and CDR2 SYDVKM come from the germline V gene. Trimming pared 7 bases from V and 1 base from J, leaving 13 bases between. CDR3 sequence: CASNPGARNTEAFF. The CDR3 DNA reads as TGTGCCAGCAACCCGGGGGCCAGGAACACTGAAGCTTTCTTT.

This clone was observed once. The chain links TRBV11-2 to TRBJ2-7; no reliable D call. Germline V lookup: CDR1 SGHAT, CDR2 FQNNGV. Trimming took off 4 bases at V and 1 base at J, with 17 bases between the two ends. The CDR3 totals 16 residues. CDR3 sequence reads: CASSSRTSPLSYEQYF. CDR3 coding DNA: TGTGCCAGCAGCTCAAGGACGAGCCCCTTATCCTACGAGCAGTACTTC.

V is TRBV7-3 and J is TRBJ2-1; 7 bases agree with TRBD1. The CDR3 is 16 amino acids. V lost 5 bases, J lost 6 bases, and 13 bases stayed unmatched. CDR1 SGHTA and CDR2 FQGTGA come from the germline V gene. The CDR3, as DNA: TGTGCCAGCAGCCTTGACCGACAGGGATCCGGCAATGAGCAGTTCTTC. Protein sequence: CASSLDRQGSGNEQFF.

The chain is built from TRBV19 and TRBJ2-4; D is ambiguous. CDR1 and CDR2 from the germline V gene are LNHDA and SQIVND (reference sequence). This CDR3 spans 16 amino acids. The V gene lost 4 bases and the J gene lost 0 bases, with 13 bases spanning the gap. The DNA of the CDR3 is TGTGCCAGTAGTACCCCTAACGAGCTAGCCAAAAACATTCAGTACTTC. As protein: CASSTPNELAKNIQYF.

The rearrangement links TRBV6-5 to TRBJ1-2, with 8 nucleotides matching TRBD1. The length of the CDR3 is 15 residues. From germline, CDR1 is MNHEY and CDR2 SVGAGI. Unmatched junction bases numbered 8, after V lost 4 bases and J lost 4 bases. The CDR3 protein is CASSSRTGYLYGYTF. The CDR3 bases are TGTGCCAGCAGTTCCCGGACAGGGTACCTCTATGGCTACACCTTC.

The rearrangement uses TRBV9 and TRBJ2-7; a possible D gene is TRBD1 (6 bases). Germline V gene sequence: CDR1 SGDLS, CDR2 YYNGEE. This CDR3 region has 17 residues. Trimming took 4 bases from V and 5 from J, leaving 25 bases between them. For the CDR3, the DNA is TGTGCCAGCAGCTCACTAACGACAGGTAGCTTCGCTGACGAGCAGTACTTC. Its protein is CASSSLTTGSFADEQYF.

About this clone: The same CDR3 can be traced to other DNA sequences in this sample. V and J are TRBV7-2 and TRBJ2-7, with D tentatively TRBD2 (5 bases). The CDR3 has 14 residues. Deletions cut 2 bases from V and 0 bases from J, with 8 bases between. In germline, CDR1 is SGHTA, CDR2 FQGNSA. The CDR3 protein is CASSLQGSSYEQYF. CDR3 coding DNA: TGTGCCAGCAGCTTACAAGGGAGCTCCTACGAGCAGTACTTC.

In DNA form, the CDR3 reads TGTGCCAGCAGCCCCGGGCCGGAGTTTCAGCGTGGAGGCTACACCTTC. Its protein product is CASSPGPEFQRGGYTF. V gene TRBV4-2 combines with J gene TRBJ1-2; D is ambiguous. Germline values: CDR1 LGHNA, CDR2 YNFKEQ. The CDR3 spans 16 residues. Deletions cut 4 bases from V and 8 bases from J, with 23 bases between.

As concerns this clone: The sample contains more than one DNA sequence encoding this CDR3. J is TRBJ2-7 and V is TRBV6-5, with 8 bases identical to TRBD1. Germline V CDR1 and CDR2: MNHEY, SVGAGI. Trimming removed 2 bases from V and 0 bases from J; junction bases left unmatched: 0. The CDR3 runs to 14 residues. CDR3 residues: CASSYTGGSYEQYF. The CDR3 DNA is TGTGCCAGCAGTTACACAGGGGGCTCCTACGAGCAGTACTTC.

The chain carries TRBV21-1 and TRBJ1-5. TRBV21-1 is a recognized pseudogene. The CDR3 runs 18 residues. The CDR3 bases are TGTGCCAGCAGCAGAACCAGCGGGAGTAGAAGGGAACCTCGGCCCCAGCATTTT. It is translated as CASSRTSGSRREPRPQHF.

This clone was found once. The CDR3 sequence is CASSLLVGTSGTYEQYF. In nucleotides, the CDR3 is TGCGCCAGCAGCCTCCTAGTCGGGACTAGCGGGACCTACGAGCAGTACTTC. This chain joins TRBV4-1 and TRBJ2-7; 13 bases are shared with TRBD2. CDR1 and CDR2 from the germline V gene are MGHRA and YSYEKL. The CDR3 spans 17 residues. The J segment lost 2 bases and the V segment lost 4 bases, leaving 8 bases of the junction unmatched.

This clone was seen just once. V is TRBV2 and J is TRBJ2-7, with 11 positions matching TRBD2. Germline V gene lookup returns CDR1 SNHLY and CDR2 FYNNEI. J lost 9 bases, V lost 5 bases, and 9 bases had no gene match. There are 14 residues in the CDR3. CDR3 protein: CASSSGTSGLRQYF. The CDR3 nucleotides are TGTGCCAGCAGTTCCGGGACTAGCGGCCTAAGGCAGTACTTC.

The CDR3 DNA reads TGTGCCAGCAGTCGGGACAGGGGGAACAATGAAAAACTGTTTTTT. Protein product: CASSRDRGNNEKLFF. The chain combines TRBV6-1 with TRBJ1-4, with 11 nucleotides matching TRBD1. V lost 5 bases to trimming and J lost 5 bases; unmatched junction nucleotides: 4. This CDR3 contains 15 residues. Germline loops: CDR1 MNHNS, CDR2 SASEGT.

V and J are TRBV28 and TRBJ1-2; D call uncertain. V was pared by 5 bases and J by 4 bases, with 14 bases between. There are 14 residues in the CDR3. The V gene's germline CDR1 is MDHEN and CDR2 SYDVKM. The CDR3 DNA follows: TGTGCCAGCAGTCCGCGGTCCCTTTCCTATGGCTACACCTTC. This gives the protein CASSPRSLSYGYTF.

The CDR3: CATSTRPLYEQYF. CDR3 DNA sequence: TGTGCCACTTCCACTAGGCCCCTTTACGAGCAGTACTTC. The chain couples TRBV11-1 to TRBJ2-7, with a tentative D call TRBD2 (5 bases). Germline CDR1 is SGHAT and CDR2 is FQDESV (reference sequence). The CDR3 has 13 residues. The V end lost 10 bases, the J end lost 4 bases, and 17 bases lay between the germline ends.

CDR3 DNA sequence: TGTGCCAGCAGCTTATTGTTCAGGGACCGTGGCTACACCTTC. Residues: CASSLLFRDRGYTF. This chain uses TRBV5-5 with TRBJ1-2; TRBD1 is a possible D gene (5 bases). The CDR3 sequence is 14 residues long. Trimming pared 2 bases from V and 7 bases from J, leaving 15 bases between. Germline V CDR1 and CDR2: SGHKS, YYEKEE (reference sequence). The whole variable domain, filled in from reference TRBV5-5 and TRBJ1-2, reads DAGVTQSPTHLIKTRGQQVTLRCSPISGHKSVSWYQQVLGQGPQFIFQYYEKEERGRGNFPDRFSARQFPNYSSELNVNALLLGDSALYLCASSLLFRDRGYTFGSGTRLTVV.

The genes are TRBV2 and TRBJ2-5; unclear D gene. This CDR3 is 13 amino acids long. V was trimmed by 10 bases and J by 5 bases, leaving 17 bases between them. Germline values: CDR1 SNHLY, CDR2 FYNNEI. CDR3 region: CATQALVGETQYF. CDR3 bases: TGTGCCACCCAAGCTTTAGTCGGGGAGACCCAGTACTTC.